This is a list of T cell receptor beta chains from one sample in a study of blood T cells in healthy people across ages. A single record per CDR3 protein comes from TCRdb applying MiXCR to the 5' RACE reads. This table holds hundreds of thousands of distinct CDR3 sequences, roughly 64% found once. Specimen: blood. The receptor source for this set is a man younger than 40 in good health. The CDR3 runs from the conserved cysteine through the conserved F or W. The order of the fields is J gene, D gene, clone size, V gene, CDR3 protein, CDR3 DNA. D genes are given only for firm matches. Some rows mark clone size as missing; the rest say once, few, many or name a class of expanded clone.

j_gene: TRBJ2-7; d_gene: .; abundance: once; v_gene: TRBV20-1; CDR3aa: CSAGFEKGEQYF; CDR3nt: TGCAGTGCTGGGTTCGAGAAGGGCGAGCAGTACTTC
j_gene: TRBJ2-3; d_gene: .; abundance: few; v_gene: TRBV7-2; CDR3aa: CASSIHTDTQYF; CDR3nt: TGTGCCAGCAGCATACACACAGATACGCAGTATTTT
j_gene: TRBJ1-1; d_gene: TRBD1; abundance: .; v_gene: TRBV18; CDR3aa: CASSREGQGESEAFF; CDR3nt: TGTGCCAGCTCAAGGGAAGGACAGGGGGAATCTGAAGCTTTCTTT
j_gene: TRBJ2-7; d_gene: .; abundance: .; v_gene: TRBV6-2/TRBV6-3; CDR3aa: CASKSYYEQYF; CDR3nt: TGTGCCAGCAAGAGTTACTACGAGCAGTACTTC
j_gene: TRBJ2-3; d_gene: .; abundance: once; v_gene: TRBV3-1; CDR3aa: CASSQDLSVEQYF; CDR3nt: TGTGCCAGTAGCCAAGATTTGTCGGTCGAGCAGTATTTT
j_gene: TRBJ2-5; d_gene: .; abundance: .; v_gene: TRBV7-2; CDR3aa: CASSPAREQETQYF; CDR3nt: TGTGCCAGCAGCCCCGCGAGGGAGCAAGAGACCCAGTACTTC
j_gene: TRBJ2-7; d_gene: TRBD1; abundance: once; v_gene: TRBV20-1; CDR3aa: CSASILGQGEYEQYF; CDR3nt: TGCAGTGCTAGTATTTTGGGACAGGGGGAGTACGAGCAGTACTTC
j_gene: TRBJ1-1; d_gene: .; abundance: .; v_gene: TRBV14; CDR3aa: CASSVPGHRNTEAFF; CDR3nt: TGTGCCAGCAGCGTACCGGGACACCGGAACACTGAAGCTTTCTTT
j_gene: TRBJ2-1; d_gene: TRBD1; abundance: many; v_gene: TRBV6-1; CDR3aa: CASTSGTALNNEQFF; CDR3nt: TGTGCCAGCACGTCCGGGACAGCTTTAAACAATGAGCAGTTCTTC
j_gene: TRBJ1-2; d_gene: .; abundance: .; v_gene: TRBV30; CDR3aa: CAWSSGHGYGYTF; CDR3nt: TGTGCCTGGAGTAGTGGACACGGCTATGGCTACACCTTC
j_gene: TRBJ2-3; d_gene: .; abundance: few; v_gene: TRBV7-2; CDR3aa: CASSSPTRAPDTQYF; CDR3nt: TGTGCCAGCAGCTCGCCCACGAGGGCACCAGATACGCAGTATTTT
j_gene: TRBJ2-3; d_gene: .; abundance: few; v_gene: TRBV5-1; CDR3aa: CASSFTGLGSTQYF; CDR3nt: TGCGCCAGCAGCTTTACAGGCCTCGGGTCTACGCAGTATTTT
j_gene: TRBJ2-1; d_gene: .; abundance: few; v_gene: TRBV12-3/TRBV12-4; CDR3aa: CASLAGAYNEQFF; CDR3nt: TGTGCCAGCCTAGCAGGGGCCTACAATGAGCAGTTCTTC
j_gene: TRBJ1-2; d_gene: .; abundance: .; v_gene: TRBV6-2/TRBV6-3; CDR3aa: CASSTIFYGYTF; CDR3nt: TGTGCCAGCAGTACCATCTTCTATGGCTACACCTTC
j_gene: TRBJ2-1; d_gene: .; abundance: .; v_gene: TRBV6-2/TRBV6-3; CDR3aa: CASSYSLPYSYNEQFF; CDR3nt: TGTGCCAGCAGTTACAGCTTACCTTACTCCTACAATGAGCAGTTCTTC
j_gene: TRBJ1-2; d_gene: .; abundance: .; v_gene: TRBV2; CDR3aa: CASSGEKTTGYTF; CDR3nt: TGTGCCAGCAGTGGAGAGAAAACGACTGGCTACACCTTC
j_gene: TRBJ2-3; d_gene: .; abundance: .; v_gene: TRBV3-1; CDR3aa: CASSQDYRADTQYF; CDR3nt: TGTGCCAGCAGCCAAGATTACAGGGCAGATACGCAGTATTTT
j_gene: TRBJ1-2; d_gene: .; abundance: .; v_gene: TRBV11-2; CDR3aa: CASSGDTMEGYTF; CDR3nt: TGTGCCAGCAGCGGTGACACCATGGAAGGCTACACCTTC
j_gene: TRBJ2-5; d_gene: .; abundance: few; v_gene: TRBV12-3/TRBV12-4; CDR3aa: CASSFRGSWETQYF; CDR3nt: TGTGCCAGCAGTTTTCGGGGCAGCTGGGAGACCCAGTACTTC
j_gene: TRBJ2-1; d_gene: .; abundance: .; v_gene: TRBV7-2; CDR3aa: CASSPMAPGIYNEQFF; CDR3nt: TGTGCCAGCAGTCCTATGGCACCGGGAATATACAATGAGCAGTTCTTC
j_gene: TRBJ2-1; d_gene: TRBD2; abundance: .; v_gene: TRBV11-2; CDR3aa: CASSLMSSGGWNEQFF; CDR3nt: TGTGCCAGCAGCTTAATGTCTAGCGGAGGGTGGAATGAGCAGTTCTTC
j_gene: TRBJ2-1; d_gene: TRBD2; abundance: .; v_gene: TRBV20-1; CDR3aa: CSARPTSAAGNEQFF; CDR3nt: TGCAGTGCTAGACCGACTAGCGCGGCGGGGAATGAGCAGTTCTTC
j_gene: TRBJ1-5; d_gene: TRBD1; abundance: few; v_gene: TRBV6-5; CDR3aa: CASSGQGVSQPQHF; CDR3nt: TGTGCCAGCAGTGGACAGGGGGTAAGTCAGCCCCAGCATTTT
j_gene: TRBJ1-1; d_gene: .; abundance: .; v_gene: TRBV3-1; CDR3aa: CASSPRDLPNTEAFF; CDR3nt: TGTGCCAGCAGTCCACGAGATTTACCGAACACTGAAGCTTTCTTT
j_gene: TRBJ2-7; d_gene: .; abundance: .; v_gene: TRBV20-1; CDR3aa: CSATPGDRSYEQYF; CDR3nt: TGCAGTGCCACTCCGGGGGATAGGAGCTACGAGCAGTACTTC
j_gene: TRBJ2-1; d_gene: TRBD2; abundance: few; v_gene: TRBV7-2; CDR3aa: CASKSSGGVPEQFF; CDR3nt: TGTGCCAGCAAATCTAGCGGGGGGGTTCCCGAGCAGTTCTTC
j_gene: TRBJ1-5; d_gene: .; abundance: .; v_gene: TRBV20-1; CDR3aa: CSASGAMVIKQPQHF; CDR3nt: TGCAGTGCTAGTGGGGCTATGGTGATTAAACAGCCCCAGCATTTT
j_gene: TRBJ2-7; d_gene: TRBD1; abundance: once; v_gene: TRBV28; CDR3aa: CASRSTGAGGYEQYF; CDR3nt: TGTGCCAGCAGATCGACAGGGGCAGGTGGATACGAGCAGTACTTC
j_gene: TRBJ2-1; d_gene: TRBD2; abundance: .; v_gene: TRBV18; CDR3aa: CASSPPTRLAGVGTYNEQFF; CDR3nt: TGTGCCAGCTCACCACCGACAAGACTAGCGGGGGTCGGGACCTACAATGAGCAGTTCTTC
j_gene: TRBJ2-7; d_gene: .; abundance: few; v_gene: TRBV20-1; CDR3aa: CSATGESAEQYF; CDR3nt: TGCAGTGCTACAGGGGAATCCGCCGAGCAGTACTTC
j_gene: TRBJ1-4; d_gene: .; abundance: .; v_gene: TRBV5-1; CDR3aa: CASSLGSSVGEKLFF; CDR3nt: TGCGCCAGCAGCTTGGGAAGCAGCGTTGGAGAAAAACTGTTTTTT
j_gene: TRBJ1-2; d_gene: .; abundance: .; v_gene: TRBV6-1; CDR3aa: CASSEGGETYGYTF; CDR3nt: TGTGCCAGCAGTGAAGGGGGGGAGACCTATGGCTACACCTTC
j_gene: TRBJ2-5; d_gene: TRBD1; abundance: once; v_gene: TRBV29-1; CDR3aa: CSVWRLDRYQETQYF; CDR3nt: TGCAGCGTTTGGAGATTGGACAGGTACCAAGAGACCCAGTACTTC
j_gene: TRBJ2-5; d_gene: .; abundance: .; v_gene: TRBV28; CDR3aa: CASSFWQGPQETQYF; CDR3nt: TGTGCCAGCAGTTTTTGGCAGGGCCCACAAGAGACCCAGTACTTC
j_gene: TRBJ2-6; d_gene: .; abundance: .; v_gene: TRBV25-1; CDR3aa: CASSEPGGGGANVLTF; CDR3nt: TGTGCCAGCAGTGAACCGGGGGGCGGTGGGGCCAACGTCCTGACTTTC
j_gene: TRBJ2-7; d_gene: .; abundance: .; v_gene: TRBV29-1; CDR3aa: CSVDSRGSGLSSNEQYF; CDR3nt: TGCAGCGTTGATAGTAGAGGTAGCGGCCTTTCCTCTAACGAGCAGTACTTC
j_gene: TRBJ2-1; d_gene: TRBD1; abundance: few; v_gene: TRBV7-2; CDR3aa: CASSPRTGDNEQFF; CDR3nt: TGTGCCAGCAGCCCGCGGACAGGGGACAATGAGCAGTTCTTC
j_gene: TRBJ2-6; d_gene: TRBD1; abundance: .; v_gene: TRBV6-2/TRBV6-3; CDR3aa: CASKSVVRDRNSGANVLTF; CDR3nt: TGTGCCAGCAAATCGGTGGTTCGGGACAGGAACTCTGGGGCCAACGTCCTGACTTTC
j_gene: TRBJ2-5; d_gene: TRBD1; abundance: .; v_gene: TRBV20-1; CDR3aa: CSRGLGGPETQYF; CDR3nt: TGCAGTCGTGGATTAGGGGGCCCAGAGACCCAGTACTTC
j_gene: TRBJ2-7; d_gene: TRBD1; abundance: .; v_gene: TRBV28; CDR3aa: CAVQTGATDEQYF; CDR3nt: TGTGCCGTACAGACAGGGGCGACCGACGAGCAGTACTTC
j_gene: TRBJ2-7; d_gene: TRBD2; abundance: few; v_gene: TRBV7-2; CDR3aa: CASSLVYGGAYEQYF; CDR3nt: TGTGCCAGCAGCTTAGTTTACGGGGGGGCCTACGAGCAGTACTTC
j_gene: TRBJ2-7; d_gene: .; abundance: .; v_gene: TRBV20-1; CDR3aa: CSVDREAYEQYF; CDR3nt: TGCAGTGTCGACAGGGAGGCCTACGAGCAGTACTTC
j_gene: TRBJ1-5; d_gene: .; abundance: .; v_gene: TRBV6-1; CDR3aa: CASSESDQPQHF; CDR3nt: TGTGCCAGCAGTGAAAGTGATCAGCCCCAGCATTTT
j_gene: TRBJ2-3; d_gene: TRBD2; abundance: .; v_gene: TRBV6-2/TRBV6-3; CDR3aa: CASSVSGRDPQYF; CDR3nt: TGTGCCAGCAGTGTTAGCGGGAGGGATCCGCAGTATTTT
j_gene: TRBJ2-1; d_gene: TRBD1; abundance: .; v_gene: TRBV19; CDR3aa: CATLRTGGSYNEQFF; CDR3nt: TGTGCCACCTTAAGGACAGGGGGCTCCTACAATGAGCAGTTCTTC
j_gene: TRBJ1-2; d_gene: TRBD1; abundance: .; v_gene: TRBV29-1; CDR3aa: CSAGTGKDYGYTF; CDR3nt: TGCAGCGCAGGGACAGGGAAGGACTATGGCTACACCTTC
j_gene: TRBJ2-5; d_gene: TRBD2; abundance: .; v_gene: TRBV11-2; CDR3aa: CASSLLGGVYQETQYF; CDR3nt: TGTGCCAGCAGCCTACTGGGAGGGGTGTACCAAGAGACCCAGTACTTC
j_gene: TRBJ2-1; d_gene: TRBD2; abundance: few; v_gene: TRBV27; CDR3aa: CASSYGLAGHNEQFF; CDR3nt: TGTGCCAGCAGTTATGGACTAGCGGGCCACAATGAGCAGTTCTTC